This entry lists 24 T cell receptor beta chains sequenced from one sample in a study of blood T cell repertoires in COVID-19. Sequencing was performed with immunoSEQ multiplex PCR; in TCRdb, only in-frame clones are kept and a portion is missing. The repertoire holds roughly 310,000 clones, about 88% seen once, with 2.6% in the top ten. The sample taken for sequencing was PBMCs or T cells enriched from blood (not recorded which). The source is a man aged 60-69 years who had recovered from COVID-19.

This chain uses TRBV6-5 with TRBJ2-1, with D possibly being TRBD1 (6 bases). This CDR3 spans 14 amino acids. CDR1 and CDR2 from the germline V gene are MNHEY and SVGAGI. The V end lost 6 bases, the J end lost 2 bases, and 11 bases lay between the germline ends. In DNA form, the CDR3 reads TGTGCCAGCAGCCGGAACAGGGCCTACAATGAGCAGTTCTTC. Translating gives CASSRNRAYNEQFF.

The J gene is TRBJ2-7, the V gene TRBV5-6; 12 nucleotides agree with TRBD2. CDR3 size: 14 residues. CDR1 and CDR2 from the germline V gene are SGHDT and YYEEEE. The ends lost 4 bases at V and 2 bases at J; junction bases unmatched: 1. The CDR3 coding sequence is TGTGCCAGCAGCCCTAGCGGGGGGGCCTACGAGCAGTACTTC. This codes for CASSPSGGAYEQYF.

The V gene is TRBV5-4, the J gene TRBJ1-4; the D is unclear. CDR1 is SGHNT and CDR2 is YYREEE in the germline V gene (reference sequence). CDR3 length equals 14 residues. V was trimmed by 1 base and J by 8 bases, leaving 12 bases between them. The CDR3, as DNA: TGTGCCAGCAGCTTGTCGGGGAACAGCGAAAAACTGTTTTTT. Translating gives CASSLSGNSEKLFF.

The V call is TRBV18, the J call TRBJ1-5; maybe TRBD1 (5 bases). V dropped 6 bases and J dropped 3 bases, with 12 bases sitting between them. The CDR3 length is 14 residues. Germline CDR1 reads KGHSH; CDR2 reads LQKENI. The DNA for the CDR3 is TGTGCCAGCTCCCTCGACAGCTTCAATCAGCCCCAGCATTTT. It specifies CASSLDSFNQPQHF.

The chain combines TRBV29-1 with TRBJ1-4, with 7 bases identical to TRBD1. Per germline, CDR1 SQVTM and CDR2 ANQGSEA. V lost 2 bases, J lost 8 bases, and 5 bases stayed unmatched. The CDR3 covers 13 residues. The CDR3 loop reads CSVETGVGEKLFF. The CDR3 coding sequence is TGCAGCGTTGAAACAGGGGTCGGAGAAAAACTGTTTTTT.

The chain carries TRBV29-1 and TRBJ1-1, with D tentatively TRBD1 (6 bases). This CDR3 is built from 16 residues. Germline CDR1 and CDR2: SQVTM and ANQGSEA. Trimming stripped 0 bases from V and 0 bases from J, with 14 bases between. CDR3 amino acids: CSVEEWTEAMNTEAFF. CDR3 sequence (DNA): TGCAGCGTTGAAGAATGGACAGAGGCCATGAACACTGAAGCTTTCTTT.

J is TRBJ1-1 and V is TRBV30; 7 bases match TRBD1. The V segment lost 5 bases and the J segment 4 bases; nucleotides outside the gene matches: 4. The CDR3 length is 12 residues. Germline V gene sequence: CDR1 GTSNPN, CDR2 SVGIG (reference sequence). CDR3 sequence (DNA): TGTGCCTGGGAAGACAGGGCCACTGAAGCTTTCTTT. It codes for CAWEDRATEAFF.

The CDR3 here is CATGQAGNQPQHF. CDR3 in DNA: TGTGCCACCGGACAGGCCGGGAATCAGCCCCAGCATTTT. The genes are TRBV24-1 and TRBJ1-5, with 7 bases that match TRBD1. Looked up from germline, CDR1 is KGHDR and CDR2 is SFDVKD. There are 13 residues in the CDR3. J was trimmed by 4 bases and V by 9 bases; bases with no gene match: 5.

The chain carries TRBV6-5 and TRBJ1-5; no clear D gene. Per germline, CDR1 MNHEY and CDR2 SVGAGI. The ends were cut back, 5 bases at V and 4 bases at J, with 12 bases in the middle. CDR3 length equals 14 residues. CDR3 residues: CASSLARQNQPQHF. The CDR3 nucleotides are TGTGCCAGCAGTCTCGCCAGGCAAAATCAGCCCCAGCATTTT.

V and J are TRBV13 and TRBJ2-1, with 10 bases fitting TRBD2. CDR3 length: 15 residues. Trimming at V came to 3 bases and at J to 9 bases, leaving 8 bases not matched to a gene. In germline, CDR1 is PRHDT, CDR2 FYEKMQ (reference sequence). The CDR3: CASSFILAGSSEQFF. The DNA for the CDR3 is TGTGCCAGCAGCTTTATACTAGCGGGATCCAGTGAGCAGTTCTTC. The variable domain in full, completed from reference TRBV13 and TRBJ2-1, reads AAGVIQSPRHLIKEKRETATLKCYPIPRHDTVYWYQQGPGQDPQFLISFYEKMQSDKGSIPDRFSAQQFSDYHSELNMSSLELGDSALYFCASSFILAGSSEQFFGPGTRLTVL.

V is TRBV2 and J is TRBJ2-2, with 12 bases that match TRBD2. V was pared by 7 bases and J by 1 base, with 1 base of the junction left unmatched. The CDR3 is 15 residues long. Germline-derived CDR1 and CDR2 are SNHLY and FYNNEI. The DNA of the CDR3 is TGTGCCAGCACGGGACTAGCGGGGAACACCGGGGAGCTGTTTTTT. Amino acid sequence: CASTGLAGNTGELFF.

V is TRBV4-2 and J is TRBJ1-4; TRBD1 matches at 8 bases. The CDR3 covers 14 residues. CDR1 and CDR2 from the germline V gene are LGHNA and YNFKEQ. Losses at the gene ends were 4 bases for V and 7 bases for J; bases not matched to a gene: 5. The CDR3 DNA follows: TGTGCCAGCAGCCCCGGACAGGGAGGTGAAAAACTGTTTTTT. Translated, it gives CASSPGQGGEKLFF.

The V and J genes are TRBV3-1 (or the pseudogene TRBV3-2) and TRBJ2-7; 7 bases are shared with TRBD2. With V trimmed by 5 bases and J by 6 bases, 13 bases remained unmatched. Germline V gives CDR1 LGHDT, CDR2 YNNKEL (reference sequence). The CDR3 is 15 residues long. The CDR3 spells CASSSGTTIRGEQYF. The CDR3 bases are TGTGCCAGCAGCTCCGGGACTACCATAAGGGGCGAGCAGTACTTC.

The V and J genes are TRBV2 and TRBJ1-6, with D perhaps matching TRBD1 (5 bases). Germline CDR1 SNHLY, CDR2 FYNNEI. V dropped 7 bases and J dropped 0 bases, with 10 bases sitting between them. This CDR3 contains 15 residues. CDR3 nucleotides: TGTGCCAGCAAGACAGAGAGCTCCTATAATTCACCCCTCCACTTT. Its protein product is CASKTESSYNSPLHF.

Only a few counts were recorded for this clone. For the CDR3, the DNA is TGTGCCAGCAGCTGGGACAGGGACACTGAAGCTTTCTTT. It is translated as CASSWDRDTEAFF. V usage is TRBV7-2 and J usage is TRBJ1-1; 9 positions agree with TRBD1. CDR1 is SGHTA, CDR2 FQGNSA, per germline. Trimming at V came to 4 bases and at J to 3 bases, leaving 0 bases not matched to a gene. The CDR3 extends over 13 amino acids.

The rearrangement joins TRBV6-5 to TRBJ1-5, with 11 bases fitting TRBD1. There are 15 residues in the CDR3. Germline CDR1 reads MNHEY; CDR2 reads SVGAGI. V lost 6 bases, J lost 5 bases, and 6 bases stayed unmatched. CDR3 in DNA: TGTGCCAGCAGACTGGGACAGGGGGGTTATCAGCCCCAGCATTTT. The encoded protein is CASRLGQGGYQPQHF.

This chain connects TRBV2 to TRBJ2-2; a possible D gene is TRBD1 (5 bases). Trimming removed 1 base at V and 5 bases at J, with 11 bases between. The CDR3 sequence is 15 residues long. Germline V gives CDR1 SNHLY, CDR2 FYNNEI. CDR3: CASSEVDTGTGELFF. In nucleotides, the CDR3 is TGTGCCAGCAGTGAAGTGGACACAGGAACCGGGGAGCTGTTTTTT.

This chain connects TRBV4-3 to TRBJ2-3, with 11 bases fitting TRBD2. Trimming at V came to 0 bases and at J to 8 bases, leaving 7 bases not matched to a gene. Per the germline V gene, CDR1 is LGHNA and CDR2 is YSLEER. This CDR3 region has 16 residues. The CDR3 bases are TGCGCCAGCAGCCAAGAGGGCCTAGCGGGGGGACCTACGCAGTATTTT. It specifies CASSQEGLAGGPTQYF.

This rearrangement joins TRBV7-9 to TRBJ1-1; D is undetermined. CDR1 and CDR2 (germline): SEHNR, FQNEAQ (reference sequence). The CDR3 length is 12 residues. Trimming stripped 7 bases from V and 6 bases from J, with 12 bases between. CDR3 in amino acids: CASMEGPSEAFF. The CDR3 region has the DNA TGTGCCAGCATGGAGGGTCCCTCTGAAGCTTTCTTT.

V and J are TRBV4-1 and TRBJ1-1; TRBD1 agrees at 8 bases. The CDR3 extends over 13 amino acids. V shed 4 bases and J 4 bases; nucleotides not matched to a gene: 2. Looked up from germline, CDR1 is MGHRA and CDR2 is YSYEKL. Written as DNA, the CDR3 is TGCGCCAGCAGCCTCACAGGGGGCACTGAAGCTTTCTTT. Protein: CASSLTGGTEAFF.

CDR3 sequence reads: CASSIPGGPQHF. Written as DNA, the CDR3 is TGTGCCAGTAGTATTCCAGGAGGGCCCCAGCATTTT. The chain employs TRBV19 and TRBJ1-5; D is undetermined. The CDR3 is 12 amino acids. V shed 3 bases and J shed 9 bases, with 9 bases lying between them. Germline lookup yields CDR1 LNHDA and CDR2 SQIVND (reference sequence).

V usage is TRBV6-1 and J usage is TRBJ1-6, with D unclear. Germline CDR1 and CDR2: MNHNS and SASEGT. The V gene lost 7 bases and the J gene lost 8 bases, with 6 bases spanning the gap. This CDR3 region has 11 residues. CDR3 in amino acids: CASTRDSPLHF. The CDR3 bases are TGTGCCAGCACCCGGGATTCACCCCTCCACTTT.

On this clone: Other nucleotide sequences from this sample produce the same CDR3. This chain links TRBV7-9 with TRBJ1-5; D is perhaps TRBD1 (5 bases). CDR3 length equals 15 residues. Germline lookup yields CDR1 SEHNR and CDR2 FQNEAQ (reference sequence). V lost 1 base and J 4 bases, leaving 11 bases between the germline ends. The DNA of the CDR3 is TGTGCCAGCAGCTTAGGGCAGGGCTTTAATCAGCCCCAGCATTTT. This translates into CASSLGQGFNQPQHF.

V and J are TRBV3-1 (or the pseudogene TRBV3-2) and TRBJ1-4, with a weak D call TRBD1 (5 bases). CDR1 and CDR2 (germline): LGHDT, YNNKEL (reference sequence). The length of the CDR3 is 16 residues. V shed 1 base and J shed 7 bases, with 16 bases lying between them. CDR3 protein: CASSQGELGLGEKLFF. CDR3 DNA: TGTGCCAGCAGCCAAGGGGAGTTGGGACTTGGTGAAAAACTGTTTTTT.